The 27 T cell receptor beta chains below all came from one sample that was sequenced in a study of T cell responses to AZD1222 COVID-19 vaccine. The table came from immunoSEQ multiplex PCR; TCRdb's copy has only in-frame clones and leaves some out. The table has under 150,000 clones, around nine tenths seen once. The sample in question was peripheral blood, obtained on day 0 of MenACWY control vaccination. These receptor sequences come from an adult in good health.

This clone was detected once. In the same sample, other DNA sequences code for this CDR3. The chain carries TRBV9 and TRBJ1-5; D is unclear. V was trimmed by 0 bases and J by 4 bases, leaving 5 bases between them. Germline V CDR1 and CDR2: SGDLS, YYNGEE. The CDR3 has 13 residues. CDR3 DNA: TGTGCCAGCAGCGTAGCCAGTAATCAGCCCCAGCATTTT. This gives the protein CASSVASNQPQHF. The entire variable domain, with the rest obtained from reference TRBV9 and TRBJ1-5, is as follows: DSGVTQTPKHLITATGQRVTLRCSPRSGDLSVYWYQQSLDQGLQFLIQYYNGEERAKGNILERFSAQQFPDLHSELNLSSLELGDSALYFCASSVASNQPQHFGDGTRLSIL.

The chain has TRBV6-4 and TRBJ2-1; 8 nucleotides agree with TRBD1. V was clipped by 2 bases and J by 3 bases; unmatched bases: 0. Germline V gene sequence: CDR1 MRHNA, CDR2 SNTAGT. The CDR3 extends over 14 amino acids. The CDR3 spells CASSDGQGYNEQFF. The CDR3 nucleotides are TGTGCCAGCAGTGACGGACAGGGCTACAATGAGCAGTTCTTC.

The chain links TRBV3-1 (or the pseudogene TRBV3-2) to TRBJ1-3; D gene unclear. Per the germline V gene, CDR1 is LGHDT and CDR2 is YNNKEL (reference sequence). This CDR3 spans 15 amino acids. Between the trimmed V and J ends, which lost 0 bases and 0 bases, there was a span of 6 bases. DNA for the CDR3: TGTGCCAGCAGCCAAGACGGGTACTCTGGAAACACCATATATTTT. Encoded protein: CASSQDGYSGNTIYF.

The chain joins TRBV30 to TRBJ2-7; no reliable D call. The CDR3 has 13 amino acids. Germline V gives CDR1 GTSNPN, CDR2 SVGIG (reference sequence). Between the trimmed V and J ends, which lost 0 bases and 0 bases, there was a span of 6 bases. The CDR3 nucleotides read TGTGCCTGGAGTGTAGGCGTCTCCTACGAGCAGTACTTC. This translates into CAWSVGVSYEQYF.

The J gene is TRBJ1-2, the V gene TRBV30; D gene uncertain. This CDR3 spans 12 amino acids. Trimming took off 4 bases at V and 0 bases at J, with 6 bases between the two ends. Per germline, CDR1 GTSNPN and CDR2 SVGIG (reference sequence). This CDR3 is CAWKPANYGYTF. The DNA of the CDR3 is TGTGCCTGGAAACCGGCTAACTATGGCTACACCTTC.

This chain links TRBV19 with TRBJ1-1; no firm D call. CDR3 length: 12 residues. The V end was cut by 9 bases, the J end by 3 bases, with 11 bases between. Germline V gene lookup returns CDR1 LNHDA and CDR2 SQIVND (reference sequence). The CDR3 DNA reads as TGTGCCAGCGCTGACTGGGACACTGAAGCTTTCTTT. Translated: CASADWDTEAFF. Based on the CDR3 plus reference TRBV19 and TRBJ1-1, the full variable domain is DGGITQSPKYLFRKEGQNVTLSCEQNLNHDAMYWYRQDPGQGLRLIYYSQIVNDFQKGDIAEGYSVSREKKESFPLTVTSAQKNPTAFYLCASADWDTEAFFGQGTRLTVV.

The chain recombines TRBV7-9 with TRBJ2-1; 10 bases map to TRBD2. CDR1 and CDR2 from the germline V gene are SEHNR and FQNEAQ (reference sequence). The CDR3 sequence is 14 residues long. The ends lost 5 bases at V and 9 bases at J; junction bases unmatched: 7. CDR3 sequence (DNA): TGTGCCAGCAGCCCCAAGCGGGAGGGGGGTGAGCAGTTCTTC. Protein sequence: CASSPKREGGEQFF. The complete variable domain, with remaining parts taken from reference TRBV7-9 and TRBJ2-1, reads DTGVSQNPRHKITKRGQNVTFRCDPISEHNRLYWYRQTLGQGPEFLTYFQNEAQLEKSRLLSDRFSAERPKGSFSTLEIQRTEQGDSAMYLCASSPKREGGEQFFGPGTRLTVL.

The rearrangement links TRBV5-1 to TRBJ2-7; TRBD2 matches at 11 bases. V lost 0 bases and J lost 2; bases outside the gene matches: 10. The CDR3 runs to 18 residues. Germline CDR1 SGHRS, CDR2 YFSETQ. CDR3 protein: CASSLGMVAGGPPYEQYF. For the CDR3, the DNA is TGCGCCAGCAGCTTGGGAATGGTAGCGGGAGGGCCGCCCTACGAGCAGTACTTC.

The J gene is TRBJ2-2, the V gene TRBV23-1; D unclear. TRBV23-1 is flagged as an ORF with uncertain function. The CDR3 loop spans 12 amino acids. V lost 4 bases and J lost 5, with 5 bases in between. CDR3 DNA sequence: TGCGCCAGCAGTCTGGTGACCGGGGAGCTGTTTTTT. It encodes CASSLVTGELFF.

The chain uses TRBV19 and TRBJ1-3; D not certain. Per germline, CDR1 LNHDA and CDR2 SQIVND (reference sequence). V was shortened by 9 bases and J by 0 bases, with 9 bases between the two germline ends. This CDR3 region has 13 residues. The CDR3 spells CARRFSSGNTIYF. In nucleotides, the CDR3 is TGTGCCAGGAGATTTAGCTCTGGAAACACCATATATTTT.

The J gene is TRBJ2-7, the V gene TRBV2; D not resolved. V lost 7 bases and J lost 0, with 10 bases in between. This CDR3 is 13 amino acids long. CDR1 is SNHLY, CDR2 FYNNEI, per germline. The CDR3 DNA sequence: TGTGCCAGCACGGGCGGATACTCCTACGAGCAGTACTTC. It is translated as CASTGGYSYEQYF.

The V and J genes are TRBV6-7 and TRBJ2-7; TRBD1 matches at 7 bases. TRBV6-7 is an ORF for which the function is uncertain. V shed 10 bases, J shed 6 bases, and the junction held 9 bases outside the gene matches. CDR3 length equals 12 residues. The CDR3 DNA sequence: TGTGCCATTTCGACAGGGTGTTGCGAGCAGTACTTC. It translates to CAISTGCCEQYF.

Concerning this clone itself: Other DNA sequences in this specimen translate into the identical CDR3. The rearrangement links TRBV4-1 to TRBJ1-5; D gene ambiguous. This CDR3 is built from 14 residues. CDR1 and CDR2 from the germline V gene are MGHRA and YSYEKL. Trimming shortened V by 0 bases and J by 4 bases, and 7 bases separated the two germline ends. In DNA, the CDR3 is TGCGCCAGCAGCCAAGAGGGCGGGAATCAGCCCCAGCATTTT. It encodes CASSQEGGNQPQHF.

The chain combines TRBV7-2 with TRBJ2-5; 8 bases fit TRBD2. Germline CDR1 and CDR2: SGHTA and FQGNSA. V shed 5 bases, J shed 2 bases, and the junction held 7 bases outside the gene matches. There are 15 residues in the CDR3. The DNA of the CDR3 is TGTGCCAGCAGCCCGACGGCTAGCGGGCAAGAGACCCAGTACTTC. It translates to CASSPTASGQETQYF. The whole variable domain, remainder taken from reference TRBV7-2 and TRBJ2-5, is GAGVSQSPSNKVTEKGKDVELRCDPISGHTALYWYRQSLGQGLEFLIYFQGNSAPDKSGLPSDRFSAERTGGSVSTLTIQRTQQEDSAVYLCASSPTASGQETQYFGPGTRLLVL.

This clone has a single count. The chain combines TRBV3-1 (or the pseudogene TRBV3-2) with TRBJ2-5; tentatively, D is TRBD1 or TRBD2 (7 bases each). Looked up from germline, CDR1 is LGHDT and CDR2 is YNNKEL (reference sequence). The CDR3 sequence is 13 residues long. V was clipped by 8 bases and J by 2 bases, with 12 bases between them. CDR3: CASSGGGQETQYF. The DNA of the CDR3 is TGTGCCAGCTCAGGGGGGGGGCAAGAGACCCAGTACTTC.

The V gene is TRBV2, the J gene TRBJ2-3; 9 bases map to TRBD2. Unmatched junction bases numbered 2, after V lost 3 bases and J lost 4 bases. CDR3 length equals 14 residues. Germline-derived CDR1 and CDR2 are SNHLY and FYNNEI. The CDR3 here is CASSERGGSDTQYF. In nucleotides, the CDR3 is TGTGCCAGCAGTGAGCGGGGGGGCTCAGATACGCAGTATTTT.

The chain uses TRBV10-3 and TRBJ2-7, with TRBD2 matching 15 bases. J gave up 1 base and V 10 bases, and 8 bases lay outside the gene matches. Per germline, CDR1 ENHRY and CDR2 SYGVKD. The CDR3 sequence is 16 residues long. The CDR3 bases are TGTGCCACCAGACCCGGGACTAGCGGGAGGTCCTACGAGCAGTACTTC. The encoded protein is CATRPGTSGRSYEQYF.

The rearrangement uses TRBV28 and TRBJ1-1, with 9 bases lining up with TRBD1. Per germline, CDR1 MDHEN and CDR2 SYDVKM. The CDR3 contains 15 residues. Trimming removed 4 bases from V and 5 bases from J; junction bases left unmatched: 8. The CDR3 region has the DNA TGTGCCAGCAGTTCTCCGGGACAGGGAGCGACTGAAGCTTTCTTT. Translated, it gives CASSSPGQGATEAFF. The whole variable domain, remainder taken from reference TRBV28 and TRBJ1-1, is DVKVTQSSRYLVKRTGEKVFLECVQDMDHENMFWYRQDPGLGLRLIYFSYDVKMKEKGDIPEGYSVSREKKERFSLILESASTNQTSMYLCASSSPGQGATEAFFGQGTRLTVV.

In nucleotides, the CDR3 is TGTGCCAGCAGCAGGACCAGGGCTTTCACTGAAGCTTTCTTT. The encoded protein is CASSRTRAFTEAFF. This chain links TRBV5-4 with TRBJ1-1, with a weak D call TRBD1 (5 bases). This CDR3 is 14 amino acids long. V shed 4 bases and J shed 4 bases, with 14 bases lying between them. Per germline, CDR1 SGHNT and CDR2 YYREEE (reference sequence).

This clone was recorded once. The CDR3 reads CASSLVGQGVFGAEAFF. CDR3 coding DNA: TGTGCCAGCAGCTTGGTGGGACAGGGGGTGTTTGGCGCTGAAGCTTTCTTT. This rearrangement joins TRBV5-4 to TRBJ1-1; the match to TRBD1 covers 11 bases. V trimming: 0 bases; J trimming: 6 bases; junction bases outside the gene matches: 10. This CDR3 comprises 17 residues. CDR1 and CDR2 from the germline V gene are SGHNT and YYREEE (reference sequence).

This chain joins TRBV6-4 and TRBJ1-2; 10 nucleotides match TRBD1. The CDR3 is 14 amino acids. Germline V lookup: CDR1 MRHNA, CDR2 SNTAGT. The V segment lost 0 bases and the J segment 10 bases; nucleotides outside the gene matches: 5. In DNA form, the CDR3 reads TGTGCCAGCAGTGACTCCGGGACAGGGGCGCTCTACACCTTC. This gives the protein CASSDSGTGALYTF.

The chain uses TRBV27 and TRBJ1-4; TRBD1 aligns across 7 bases. Trimming at V came to 5 bases and at J to 8 bases, leaving 11 bases not matched to a gene. CDR1 and CDR2 (germline): MNHEY, SMNVEV (reference sequence). This CDR3 is 15 amino acids long. CDR3: CASSLQGKEGEKLFF. DNA for the CDR3: TGTGCCAGCAGTCTACAGGGGAAAGAAGGAGAAAAACTGTTTTTT.

This clone was detected only a few times. Here the CDR3 reads CASSPQPGREGGTGELFF. The DNA for the CDR3 is TGCGCCAGCAGCCCCCAACCGGGACGGGAGGGAGGCACCGGGGAGCTGTTTTTT. The genes are TRBV5-1 and TRBJ2-2; 8 nucleotides line up with TRBD2. J gave up 4 bases and V 4 bases, and 15 bases lay outside the gene matches. The CDR3 contains 18 residues. CDR1 is SGHRS and CDR2 is YFSETQ in the germline V gene.

This sequence joins TRBV2 and TRBJ1-4, with a weak D call TRBD1 (5 bases). The CDR3 sequence is 15 residues long. V was pared by 2 bases and J by 5 bases, with 12 bases between. Germline CDR1 reads SNHLY; CDR2 reads FYNNEI. This CDR3 is CASSESRGKNEKLFF. DNA of the CDR3: TGTGCCAGCAGTGAATCAAGGGGCAAAAATGAAAAACTGTTTTTT.

The rearrangement links TRBV5-6 to TRBJ1-1; no firm D call. The CDR3 length is 14 residues. Per the germline V gene, CDR1 is SGHDT and CDR2 is YYEEEE. V dropped 4 bases and J dropped 1 base, with 11 bases sitting between them. The CDR3 sequence is CASSPGPSNTEAFF. CDR3 in DNA: TGTGCCAGCAGCCCGGGCCCCTCGAACACTGAAGCTTTCTTT.

This clone was seen just once. V usage is TRBV6-6 and J usage is TRBJ1-3, with TRBD1 matching 8 bases. Germline V lookup: CDR1 MNHNY, CDR2 SVGAGI (reference sequence). The length of the CDR3 is 15 residues. V dropped 0 bases and J dropped 2; count of bases not matched to a gene: 0. In nucleotides, the CDR3 is TGTGCCAGCAGTTACTCGGGACAGGCTGGAAACACCATATATTTT. It codes for CASSYSGQAGNTIYF.

The chain uses TRBV7-8 and TRBJ2-1; the D gene is possibly TRBD1 (6 bases). Trimming took 7 bases from V and 2 from J, leaving 18 bases between them. From germline, CDR1 is SGHVS and CDR2 FQNEAQ. The CDR3 loop spans 16 amino acids. This CDR3 reads CASTPGRDTAYNEQFF. Written as DNA, the CDR3 is TGTGCCAGCACCCCTGGCCGGGACACAGCCTACAATGAGCAGTTCTTC.